This T cell receptor beta chain was found in a study of T cells after yellow fever vaccination. This clonotype was seen only a few times. Its antigen is unidentified. Germline V gives CDR1 SGHAT, CDR2 FQNNGV. The CDR3 runs to 13 residues. The V segment lost 4 bases and the J segment 15 bases; nucleotides outside the gene matches: 12. General study findings and limits: A large majority of primary-vaccination clones showed up again after the booster (about 97% CD4, 88% CD8). Only a minor proportion of clonotypes was detected across both CD4 and CD8 compartments.

Using its own MiXCR run on the 5' RACE reads, TCRdb lists one record per CDR3 protein. In the table there are approximately 250,000 distinct CDR3 sequences, around 5.3% of which are singletons. The chain employs TRBV11-2 and TRBJ2-4; 7 positions agree with TRBD1. The TCR sequence derives from a man younger than 35 who received the YFV17D yellow fever vaccine. The source was CD4+ T cells sorted from PBMCs, collected on the day of the yellow fever booster vaccination. For the CDR3, the DNA is TGTGCCAGCAGCTCTCCGGGACAGCCCGATCGGTACTTC. This codes for CASSSPGQPDRYF. The whole variable domain, remainder taken from reference TRBV11-2 and TRBJ2-4, is EAGVAQSPRYKIIEKRQSVAFWCNPISGHATLYWYQQILGQGPKLLIQFQNNGVVDDSQLPKDRFSAERLKGVDSTLKIQPAKLEDSAVYLCASSSPGQPDRYFGAGTRLSVL.